This T cell receptor beta chain was identified in a study of glioma-infiltrating T cells after dendritic cell vaccination. Input was roughly 2.2 ug genomic DNA, or all available if less. Here immunoSEQ multiplex PCR was the method, and the copy in TCRdb shows in-frame clones only, minus some. This table has roughly 52,000 clones, 65% to 90% appearing once. With 0 bases clipped from V and 0 bases from J, the junction kept 11 bases outside the gene matches. Germline V gives CDR1 SGHVS, CDR2 FNYEAQ. This CDR3 comprises 19 residues. Blood PBMC samples: pre-vaccination, two weeks post third vaccination, and at tumor progression.

The chain links TRBV7-6 to TRBJ1-2, with 9 bases identical to TRBD1. This receptor was identified in a human donor with glioblastoma. The sample consisted of blood, taken before dendritic cell vaccination. CDR3 loop: CASSLALGQGSPPNYGYTF. Here the CDR3 DNA reads TGTGCCAGCAGCTTAGCGCTGGGACAGGGCAGTCCTCCTAACTATGGCTACACCTTC.